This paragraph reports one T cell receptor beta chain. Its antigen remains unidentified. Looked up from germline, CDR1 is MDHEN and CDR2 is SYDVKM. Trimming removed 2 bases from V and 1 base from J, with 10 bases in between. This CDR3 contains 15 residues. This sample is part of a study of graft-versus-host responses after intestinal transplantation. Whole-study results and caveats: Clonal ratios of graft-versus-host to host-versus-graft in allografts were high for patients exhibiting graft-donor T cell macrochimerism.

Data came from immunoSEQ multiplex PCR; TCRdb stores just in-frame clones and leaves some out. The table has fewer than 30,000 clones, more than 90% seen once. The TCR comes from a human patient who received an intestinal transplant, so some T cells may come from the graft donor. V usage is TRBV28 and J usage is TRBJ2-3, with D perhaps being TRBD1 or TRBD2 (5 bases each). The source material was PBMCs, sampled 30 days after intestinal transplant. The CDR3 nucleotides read TGTGCCAGCAGTTTAGGGCAGGGACGCACAGATACGCAGTATTTT. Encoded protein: CASSLGQGRTDTQYF.